Shown below are 23 T cell receptor beta chains from a single sample sequenced in a study of shared clonotypes between healthy human individuals. Data came from immunoSEQ multiplex PCR; TCRdb stores just in-frame clones and leaves some out. Of a few million clones in the sample, more than 80% are singletons; the top ten hold around 0.15%. Material for sequencing was naive CD4+ T cells sorted from blood. As to subset: CD45RA+ positively selected. These receptors were taken from a man between 18 and 35 years old in good health.

V gene TRBV30 combines with J gene TRBJ2-1; D not resolved. CDR3 length: 11 amino acids. V lost 3 bases to trimming and J lost 4 bases, with 4 bases between them. In germline, CDR1 is GTSNPN, CDR2 SVGIG (reference sequence). Here the CDR3 reads CAWRDYNEQFF. The DNA of the CDR3 is TGTGCCTGGAGGGATTACAATGAGCAGTTCTTC.

V is TRBV11-2 and J is TRBJ2-1; 7 bases fit TRBD1. The length of the CDR3 is 16 residues. Germline V gene sequence: CDR1 SGHAT, CDR2 FQNNGV. J was trimmed by 4 bases and V by 4 bases; bases with no gene match: 10. CDR3 nucleotides: TGTGCCAGCAGCTCCTCCGGGACAGAGAGTTACAATGAGCAGTTCTTC. Translated: CASSSSGTESYNEQFF.

For the CDR3, the DNA is TGCGCCAGCAGGTCGGTTCCGAGACAGGGAGCTGGGGAGCAGTACTTC. Translating it yields CASRSVPRQGAGEQYF. The chain is built from TRBV5-1 and TRBJ2-7, with 7 bases that match TRBD1. Trimming cost V 5 bases and J 7 bases; bases outside gene matches: 18. The CDR3 spans 16 residues. CDR1 is SGHRS and CDR2 is YFSETQ in the germline V gene.

J is TRBJ1-2 and V is TRBV15, with 10 positions matching TRBD1. This CDR3 region has 15 residues. V dropped 5 bases and J dropped 3; count of bases not matched to a gene: 6. Germline V gene lookup returns CDR1 LNHNV and CDR2 YYDKDF (reference sequence). In DNA, the CDR3 is TGTGCCACCAGCTCCGACAGGGGGCGCGACTATGGCTACACCTTC. Its protein product is CATSSDRGRDYGYTF.

This chain connects TRBV19 to TRBJ1-5, with D possibly matching TRBD1 (6 bases). This CDR3 spans 15 amino acids. Germline lookup yields CDR1 LNHDA and CDR2 SQIVND (reference sequence). V was pared by 7 bases and J by 6 bases, with 19 bases between. The CDR3 sequence is CASNLEGGHGQPQHF. DNA for the CDR3: TGTGCCAGTAATTTAGAGGGGGGGCACGGTCAGCCCCAGCATTTT.

The V call is TRBV11-2, the J call TRBJ2-5, with D hard to call. Between the trimmed V and J ends, which lost 4 bases and 4 bases, there was a span of 13 bases. Per germline, CDR1 SGHAT and CDR2 FQNNGV. This CDR3 spans 14 amino acids. CDR3 nucleotides: TGTGCCAGCAGCTCCCAGGTCGGAAGAGAGACCCAGTACTTC. This encodes CASSSQVGRETQYF.

The chain joins TRBV5-1 to TRBJ2-1; D gene ambiguous. This CDR3 region has 14 residues. CDR1 and CDR2 from the germline V gene are SGHRS and YFSETQ. V was cut by 4 bases and J by 7 bases, with 15 bases left in between. The CDR3 DNA reads as TGCGCCAGCAGCCAAGGTCCCCGGCGGAATGAGCAGTTCTTC. Translated, it gives CASSQGPRRNEQFF.

V and J are TRBV5-1 and TRBJ2-1; TRBD1 matches at 10 bases. V shed 4 bases and J 5 bases; nucleotides not matched to a gene: 6. Germline V gene data show CDR1 as SGHRS and CDR2 as YFSETQ. The length of the CDR3 is 15 residues. The CDR3, as DNA: TGCGCCAGCAGCCCAGGGACAGGGGCAAACAATGAGCAGTTCTTC. It specifies CASSPGTGANNEQFF. Supplemented by reference TRBV5-1 and TRBJ2-1, the full variable domain reads KAGVTQTPRYLIKTRGQQVTLSCSPISGHRSVSWYQQTPGQGLQFLFEYFSETQRNKGNFPGRFSGRQFSNSRSEMNVSTLELGDSALYLCASSPGTGANNEQFFGPGTRLTVL.

Turning to this clone: Mismatch with germline at one junction end may stem from a read error. This chain uses TRBV28 with TRBJ2-1; D possibly uses TRBD1 or TRBD2 (5 bases each). The CDR3 runs to 12 residues. CDR1 is MDHEN, CDR2 SYDVKM, per germline. The CDR3 is CASSPRGWGPLF. For the CDR3, the DNA is TGTGCCAGCAGCCCCCGGGGCTGGGGTCCACTCTTC.

The chain has TRBV5-1 and TRBJ1-4; D may be TRBD1 (5 bases). The germline V gene encodes CDR1 SGHRS and CDR2 YFSETQ. V dropped 2 bases and J dropped 5 bases, with 13 bases sitting between them. This CDR3 is 15 amino acids long. CDR3 bases: TGCGCCAGCAGCTTCGGCTCAGGGAGGAATGAAAAACTGTTTTTT. This gives the protein CASSFGSGRNEKLFF. The variable domain in full, completed from reference TRBV5-1 and TRBJ1-4, reads KAGVTQTPRYLIKTRGQQVTLSCSPISGHRSVSWYQQTPGQGLQFLFEYFSETQRNKGNFPGRFSGRQFSNSRSEMNVSTLELGDSALYLCASSFGSGRNEKLFFGSGTQLSVL.

In the case of this clone: Other DNA sequences in the sample encode the same CDR3. This chain links TRBV5-1 with TRBJ2-3; TRBD2 aligns across 11 bases. Germline V gene lookup returns CDR1 SGHRS and CDR2 YFSETQ. V lost 0 bases and J lost 5; bases outside the gene matches: 5. The CDR3 has 16 amino acids. The CDR3 DNA is TGCGCCAGCAGCTTGGCACTAGCGGGAGTGGTAGATACGCAGTATTTT. Protein product: CASSLALAGVVDTQYF.

This sequence joins TRBV27 and TRBJ2-7, with 8 nucleotides matching TRBD2. Looked up from germline, CDR1 is MNHEY and CDR2 is SMNVEV (reference sequence). The CDR3 is made up of 15 amino acids. Germline trimming cut 6 bases from V and 4 bases from J; bases unmatched to any gene: 11. The CDR3 nucleotides are TGTGCCAGCAGGAAACTGGAGCGGGGGCATTACGAGCAGTACTTC. Protein product: CASRKLERGHYEQYF.

The rearrangement joins TRBV6-5 to TRBJ2-3; tentatively, D is TRBD2 (6 bases). CDR3 size: 15 residues. Germline-derived CDR1 and CDR2 are MNHEY and SVGAGI. Trimming took 6 bases from V and 0 from J, leaving 13 bases between them. CDR3 DNA: TGTGCCAGCAGCCGCCTAGCGCCTAGCACAGATACGCAGTATTTT. This gives the protein CASSRLAPSTDTQYF.

V gene TRBV6-4 combines with J gene TRBJ1-1; D gene unclear. The CDR3 runs 13 residues. Trimming took 4 bases from V and 0 from J, leaving 6 bases between them. Germline lookup yields CDR1 MRHNA and CDR2 SNTAGT. The CDR3 nucleotides are TGTGCCAGCAGTGTCACCATGAACACTGAAGCTTTCTTT. As protein: CASSVTMNTEAFF.

V and J are TRBV6-6 and TRBJ2-7; TRBD1 matches at 8 bases. V lost 3 bases and J lost 5; bases outside the gene matches: 6. The CDR3 is made up of 14 amino acids. Germline CDR1 reads MNHNY; CDR2 reads SVGAGI (reference sequence). CDR3 bases: TGTGCCAGCAGTTATAAAAGGGGACAGGACGAGCAGTACTTC. It specifies CASSYKRGQDEQYF.

The CDR3 DNA reads as TGTGCCAGCAGGGGGACACGGGAGACCCAGTACTTC. Encoded protein: CASRGTRETQYF. The chain combines TRBV6-1 with TRBJ2-5, with D possibly TRBD1 on 6 matching bases. CDR1 and CDR2 (germline): MNHNS, SASEGT. V lost 6 bases and J lost 5, with 10 bases in between. This CDR3 spans 12 amino acids.

The V call is TRBV5-1, the J call TRBJ1-5; unclear D gene. Trimming shortened V by 4 bases and J by 1 base, and 12 bases separated the two germline ends. Per germline, CDR1 SGHRS and CDR2 YFSETQ. The CDR3 length is 15 residues. The chain's CDR3 is CASSPDVSSNQPQHF. In DNA form, the CDR3 reads TGCGCCAGCAGCCCGGACGTTTCCAGCAATCAGCCCCAGCATTTT.

The chain recombines TRBV27 with TRBJ1-6; 7 positions match TRBD1. Germline assignment: CDR1 MNHEY and CDR2 SMNVEV (reference sequence). This CDR3 has 20 amino acids. V gave up 4 bases and J gave up 4 bases; unmatched junction bases: 19. CDR3 amino acids: CASSSTRQGTPPLYNSPLHF. CDR3 DNA: TGTGCCAGCAGTTCTACCCGACAGGGTACCCCCCCCCTATATAATTCACCCCTCCACTTT.

The sample holds one count of this clone. The J gene is TRBJ2-5, the V gene TRBV29-1, with D tentatively TRBD2 (5 bases). Germline CDR1 and CDR2: SQVTM and ANQGSEA. This CDR3 comprises 11 residues. The V and J ends lost 7 bases and 5 bases respectively, with 11 bases between them. The CDR3: CSAVRVETQYF. The CDR3 DNA sequence: TGCAGCGCTGTGCGGGTGGAGACCCAGTACTTC.

The V and J genes are TRBV2 and TRBJ1-1; perhaps TRBD1 as D (5 bases). The CDR3 length is 13 residues. Trimming took 3 bases from V and 4 from J, leaving 9 bases between them. The germline CDR1 and CDR2 sequences are SNHLY and FYNNEI. The CDR3 DNA follows: TGTGCCAGCAGTGATCAGGGAACCACTGAAGCTTTCTTT. Translation gives CASSDQGTTEAFF.

The chain has TRBV19 and TRBJ1-2; possibly TRBD1 for D (5 bases). CDR3 length: 14 residues. Germline V gene sequence: CDR1 LNHDA, CDR2 SQIVND (reference sequence). The ends were cut back, 5 bases at V and 4 bases at J, with 14 bases in the middle. CDR3 DNA: TGTGCCAGTAGTGAGTCATCGGGGCTCTATGGCTACACCTTC. Residues: CASSESSGLYGYTF.

Worth noting for this clone: The same CDR3 is also encoded by other DNA sequences in this sample. V usage is TRBV6-6 and J usage is TRBJ2-7, with D possibly TRBD1 on 5 matching bases. The CDR3 is 13 residues long. The germline V gene encodes CDR1 MNHNY and CDR2 SVGAGI (reference sequence). V lost 3 bases, J lost 0 bases, and 6 bases lay in between. Written as DNA, the CDR3 is TGTGCCAGCAGTTATCAGGGCTCCTACGAGCAGTACTTC. Protein sequence: CASSYQGSYEQYF.

The rearrangement uses TRBV5-8 and TRBJ2-2, with TRBD2 matching over 7 bases. The CDR3 is made up of 16 amino acids. V was clipped by 3 bases and J by 7 bases; unmatched bases: 12. CDR1 and CDR2 (germline): SGHTS, YDEGEE. The chain's CDR3 is CASSSFERGKFGELFF. Written as DNA, the CDR3 is TGTGCCAGCAGCTCCTTCGAGCGGGGCAAGTTCGGGGAGCTGTTTTTT.